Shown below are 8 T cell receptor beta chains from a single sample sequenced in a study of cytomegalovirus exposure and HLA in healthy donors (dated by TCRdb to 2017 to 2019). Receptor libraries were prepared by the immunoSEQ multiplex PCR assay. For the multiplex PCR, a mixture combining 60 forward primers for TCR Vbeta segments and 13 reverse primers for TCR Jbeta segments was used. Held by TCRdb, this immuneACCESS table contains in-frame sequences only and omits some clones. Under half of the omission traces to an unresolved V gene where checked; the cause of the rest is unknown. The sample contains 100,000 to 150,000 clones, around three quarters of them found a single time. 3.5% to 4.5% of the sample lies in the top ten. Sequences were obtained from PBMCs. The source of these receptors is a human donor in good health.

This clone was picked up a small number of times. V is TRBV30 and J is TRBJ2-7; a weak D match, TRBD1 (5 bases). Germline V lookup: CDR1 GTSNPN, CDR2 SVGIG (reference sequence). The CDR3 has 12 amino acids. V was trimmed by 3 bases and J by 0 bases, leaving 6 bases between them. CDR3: CAWRQDSYEQYF. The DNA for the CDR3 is TGTGCCTGGAGACAGGACTCCTACGAGCAGTACTTC.

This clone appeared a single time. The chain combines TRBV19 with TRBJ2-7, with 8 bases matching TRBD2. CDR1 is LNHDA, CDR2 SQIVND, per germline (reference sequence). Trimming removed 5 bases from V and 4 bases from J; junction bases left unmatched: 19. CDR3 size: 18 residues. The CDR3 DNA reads TGTGCCAGTAGTGGACCGACTGCGAGGGGGGTAGCGGGGTACGAGCAGTACTTC. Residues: CASSGPTARGVAGYEQYF.

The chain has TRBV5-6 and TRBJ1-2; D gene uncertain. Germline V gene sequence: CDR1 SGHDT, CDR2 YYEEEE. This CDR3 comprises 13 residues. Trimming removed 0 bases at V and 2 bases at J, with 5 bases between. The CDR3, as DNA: TGTGCCAGCAGCTTGGGAGGGAACTATGGCTACACCTTC. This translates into CASSLGGNYGYTF.

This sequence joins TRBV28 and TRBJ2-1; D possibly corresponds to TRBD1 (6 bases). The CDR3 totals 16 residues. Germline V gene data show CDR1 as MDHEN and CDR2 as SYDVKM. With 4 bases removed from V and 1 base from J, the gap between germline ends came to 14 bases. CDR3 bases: TGTGCCAGCAGTTACACAGGGTATGTTTCCTACAATGAGCAGTTCTTC. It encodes CASSYTGYVSYNEQFF.

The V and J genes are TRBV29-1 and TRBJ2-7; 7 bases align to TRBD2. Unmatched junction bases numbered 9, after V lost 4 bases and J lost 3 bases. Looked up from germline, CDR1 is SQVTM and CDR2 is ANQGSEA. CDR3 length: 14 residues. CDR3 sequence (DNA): TGCAGCGTTGTGGGGCTAGCGGACTACTACGAGCAGTACTTC. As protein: CSVVGLADYYEQYF.

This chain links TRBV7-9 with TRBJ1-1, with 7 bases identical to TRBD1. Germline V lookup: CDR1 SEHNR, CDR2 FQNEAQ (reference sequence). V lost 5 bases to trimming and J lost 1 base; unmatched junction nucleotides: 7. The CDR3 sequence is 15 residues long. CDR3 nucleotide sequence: TGTGCCAGCAGCGCCAGGGGGGAGGCGAACACTGAAGCTTTCTTT. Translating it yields CASSARGEANTEAFF.

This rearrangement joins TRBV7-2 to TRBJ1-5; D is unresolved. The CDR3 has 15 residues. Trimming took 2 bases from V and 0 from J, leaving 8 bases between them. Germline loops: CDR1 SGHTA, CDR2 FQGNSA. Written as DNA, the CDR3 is TGTGCCAGCAGCTTATATCAGTCTAGCAATCAGCCCCAGCATTTT. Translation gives CASSLYQSSNQPQHF. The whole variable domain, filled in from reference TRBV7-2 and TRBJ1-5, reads GAGVSQSPSNKVTEKGKDVELRCDPISGHTALYWYRQSLGQGLEFLIYFQGNSAPDKSGLPSDRFSAERTGGSVSTLTIQRTQQEDSAVYLCASSLYQSSNQPQHFGDGTRLSIL.

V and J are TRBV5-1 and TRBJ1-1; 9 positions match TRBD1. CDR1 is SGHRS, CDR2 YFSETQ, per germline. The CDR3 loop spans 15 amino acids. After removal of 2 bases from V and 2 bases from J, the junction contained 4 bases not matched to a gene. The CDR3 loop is CASSLTGGVNTEAFF. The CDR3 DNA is TGCGCCAGCAGCTTAACAGGGGGCGTAAACACTGAAGCTTTCTTT.